This TCR beta chain was sequenced during a study of CD8+ T cells in alopecia areata. Study-level information: Patients in the treated group were given tofacitinib by mouth, 5 to 10 mg twice a day.

In the case of this clone: Its antigen remains unknown.

V lost 0 bases and J 1 base, leaving 9 bases between the germline ends. Per the germline V gene, CDR1 is SQVTM and CDR2 is ANQGSEA. The CDR3 has 15 amino acids. Extraction of RNA preceded its reverse transcription into cDNA, which served as the sequencing template. Sequencing was performed with immunoSEQ multiplex PCR; in TCRdb, only in-frame clones are kept and a portion is missing. The sample contains 150,000 to 200,000 clones, approximately 60% of which appear only once. The treatment denotes: oral pan-JAK inhibitor, 5-10 mg twice daily. General study results and limits: Among the 100 top clones, expanded CD8+ clones, like scalp clonality, were significantly decreased by tofacitinib. Throughout tofacitinib, many expanded lesional clones continued to persist in scalp and blood. Mouse data revealed clearer TCR sharing than patient data did, a gap possibly tied to HLA.

The sequence was collected from a human donor with alopecia areata. The material sequenced was CD4+ T cells sorted from blood, taken at week 24, from a patient treated with tofacitinib. The chain links TRBV29-1 to TRBJ2-2; no firm D call. The CDR3 coding sequence is TGCAGCGTTGAAGATCTGTTGAAGAACACCGGGGAGCTGTTTTTT. Its translation: CSVEDLLKNTGELFF.